The next 22 T cell receptor beta chains were all read from a single sample in a study of beta chain features in type 1 diabetes. As every portion of the isolated RNA was reverse transcribed, the sequencing read expressed TCRB transcripts. Generated by immunoSEQ multiplex PCR, the TCRdb table keeps only in-frame clones and is missing some. The sample has 250,000 to 350,000 clones; roughly 9.6% are singletons. Sequenced material: naive CD4+ T cells from blood. All receptors derive from a woman under 40 in good health.

A few counts support this clone. Other DNA sequences in this sample translate to the same CDR3. The V and J genes are TRBV14 and TRBJ2-5; 10 positions match TRBD2. CDR3 length: 15 amino acids. Germline CDR1 and CDR2: SGHDN and FVKESK. With V trimmed by 3 bases and J by 5 bases, 6 bases remained unmatched. CDR3 region: CASSQGLAGVETQYF. The CDR3 DNA reads TGTGCCAGCAGCCAGGGTCTAGCGGGAGTTGAGACCCAGTACTTC.

Note on this clone: Relative to the germline gene, one junction end is altered; a read error may explain this. The chain has TRBV15 and TRBJ1-1; D is possibly TRBD1 (6 bases). CDR1 and CDR2 (germline): LNHNV, YYDKDF (reference sequence). The CDR3 has 13 residues. CDR3 region: CATSRAGATEASF. CDR3 bases: TGTGCCACCAGCAGAGCAGGGGCCACTGAAGCTTCCTTT.

This clone was detected a few times. The rearrangement links TRBV11-1 to TRBJ1-4; D possibly corresponds to TRBD1 (5 bases). CDR3 length: 15 residues. Germline CDR1 reads SGHAT; CDR2 reads FQDESV (reference sequence). Trimming cost V 6 bases and J 8 bases, with 19 bases left between them. The CDR3 is CASRGLGAPEEKLFF. CDR3 in DNA: TGTGCCAGCAGAGGTCTAGGGGCTCCTGAAGAAAAACTGTTTTTT.

This clone was detected a few times. The chain couples TRBV28 to TRBJ2-7; 7 bases are a match to TRBD1. Germline CDR1 is MDHEN and CDR2 is SYDVKM. The CDR3 runs to 17 residues. V was clipped by 2 bases and J by 3 bases; unmatched bases: 13. The DNA of the CDR3 is TGTGCCAGCAGTTTAGTAAAGGGACAGTCCCCCATCTACGAGCAGTACTTC. It encodes CASSLVKGQSPIYEQYF.

This CDR3 is CASSIRRLAGVGLTGELFF. The DNA of the CDR3 is TGTGCCAGTAGCATCCGAAGACTAGCGGGAGTCGGTTTAACCGGGGAGCTGTTTTTT. The V gene is TRBV19, the J gene TRBJ2-2; 12 positions match TRBD2. CDR1 is LNHDA and CDR2 is SQIVND in the germline V gene (reference sequence). Germline trimming cut 6 bases from V and 5 bases from J; bases unmatched to any gene: 16. CDR3 length: 19 residues.

The chain employs TRBV4-1 and TRBJ1-5; D ambiguous. Trimming took off 0 bases at V and 2 bases at J, with 14 bases between the two ends. This CDR3 spans 17 amino acids. Germline CDR1 reads MGHRA; CDR2 reads YSYEKL. The CDR3 DNA reads TGCGCCAGCAGCCAAGATAGTGATAATCGTGGCAATCAGCCCCAGCATTTT. It codes for CASSQDSDNRGNQPQHF.

This clone came up once. V usage is TRBV28 and J usage is TRBJ2-7, with D perhaps TRBD2 (5 bases). Trimming stripped 5 bases from V and 3 bases from J, with 8 bases between. There are 12 residues in the CDR3. Germline loops: CDR1 MDHEN, CDR2 SYDVKM. This CDR3 reads CASSGGYYEQYF. CDR3 DNA: TGTGCCAGCAGTGGAGGTTACTACGAGCAGTACTTC.

This clone was found a few times. The V gene is TRBV4-1, the J gene TRBJ2-1; D might be TRBD1 (5 bases). The CDR3 contains 15 residues. V was clipped by 0 bases and J by 1 base, with 7 bases between them. Per the germline V gene, CDR1 is MGHRA and CDR2 is YSYEKL. CDR3 sequence: CASSQDRVSYNEQFF. The CDR3 DNA sequence: TGCGCCAGCAGCCAAGACAGGGTTTCCTACAATGAGCAGTTCTTC.

This clone has only a few counts. The chain uses TRBV29-1 and TRBJ1-1, with D maybe TRBD1 (6 bases). The CDR3 contains 19 residues. Germline assignment: CDR1 SQVTM and CDR2 ANQGSEA. V lost 4 bases and J lost 0, with 27 bases in between. The CDR3 spells CSVARIGQSQAIMNTEAFF. CDR3 nucleotides: TGCAGCGTTGCCCGGATTGGACAGTCCCAGGCCATCATGAACACTGAAGCTTTCTTT.

The chain employs TRBV5-4 and TRBJ2-7; D may be TRBD2 (6 bases). V was clipped by 3 bases and J by 6 bases, with 13 bases between them. CDR3 length equals 13 residues. In germline, CDR1 is SGHNT, CDR2 YYREEE (reference sequence). Here the CDR3 reads CASSSFTSSEQYF. The CDR3 nucleotides read TGTGCCAGCAGCTCATTTACTAGCTCCGAGCAGTACTTC.

This clone was observed a few times. The chain combines TRBV20-1 with TRBJ2-7, with 8 bases matching TRBD1. With V trimmed by 3 bases and J by 13 bases, 8 bases remained unmatched. Germline V gene lookup returns CDR1 DFQATT and CDR2 SNEGSKA (reference sequence). The CDR3 spans 11 residues. CDR3 protein: CSASPDRANYF. The CDR3 nucleotides are TGCAGTGCTAGCCCGGACAGGGCTAACTACTTC.

In its sample, this clone was seen a few times. The rearrangement uses TRBV19 and TRBJ2-2; tentative D call: TRBD2 (7 bases). The V and J ends lost 8 bases and 4 bases respectively, with 20 bases between them. This CDR3 has 16 residues. Germline assignment: CDR1 LNHDA and CDR2 SQIVND (reference sequence). The CDR3 DNA reads TGTGCCAGTCGGAGGGGGTCGGGAGGTAGCACCGGGGAGCTGTTTTTT. Translated, it gives CASRRGSGGSTGELFF.

This clone has more than one count but fewer than ten. Other DNA sequences of this sample code for an identical CDR3. The chain carries TRBV2 and TRBJ2-1; 11 bases are a match to TRBD2. The germline CDR1 and CDR2 sequences are SNHLY and FYNNEI. J lost 5 bases, V lost 6 bases, and 6 bases had no gene match. This CDR3 region has 15 residues. In nucleotides, the CDR3 is TGTGCCAGCAGAGCCGGGACTAGCGGCAACAATGAGCAGTTCTTC. It yields the protein CASRAGTSGNNEQFF.

This clone showed up just a few times. The gene calls are TRBV5-6 and TRBJ2-3; a possible D gene is TRBD1 (5 bases). Trimming took 0 bases from V and 4 from J, leaving 9 bases between them. CDR3 size: 14 residues. The germline CDR1 and CDR2 sequences are SGHDT and YYEEEE. CDR3 region: CASSLGQGADTQYF. In DNA, the CDR3 is TGTGCCAGCAGCTTGGGGCAGGGCGCAGATACGCAGTATTTT. Complete variable domain (other parts from reference TRBV5-6 and TRBJ2-3): DAGVTQSPTHLIKTRGQQVTLRCSPKSGHDTVSWYQQALGQGPQFIFQYYEEEERQRGNFPDRFSGHQFPNYSSELNVNALLLGDSALYLCASSLGQGADTQYFGPGTRLTVL.

This clone was observed a few times. The chain joins TRBV30 to TRBJ2-7; no firm D call. This CDR3 spans 11 amino acids. Germline V gives CDR1 GTSNPN, CDR2 SVGIG (reference sequence). The V gene lost 3 bases and the J gene lost 1 base, with 4 bases spanning the gap. CDR3 DNA: TGTGCCTGGAGCACATCCTACGAGCAGTACTTC. It encodes CAWSTSYEQYF. Full variable domain (remainder filled in from reference TRBV30 and TRBJ2-7): SQTIHQWPATLVQPVGSPLSLECTVEGTSNPNLYWYRQAAGRGLQLLFYSVGIGQISSEVPQNLSASRPQDRQFILSSKKLLLSDSGFYLCAWSTSYEQYFGPGTRLTVT.

In this sample, this clone turned up once. The chain recombines TRBV28 with TRBJ2-4, with 12 bases fitting TRBD2. Germline CDR1 MDHEN, CDR2 SYDVKM. V shed 6 bases, J shed 4 bases, and the junction held 7 bases outside the gene matches. The CDR3 is 16 residues long. CDR3 protein: CASRHGLAGYKNIQYF. For the CDR3, the DNA is TGTGCCAGCAGACACGGACTAGCGGGATATAAAAACATTCAGTACTTC.

This clone came up a few times. This chain links TRBV5-1 with TRBJ2-7, with 9 bases matching TRBD1. Germline values: CDR1 SGHRS, CDR2 YFSETQ. This CDR3 is built from 17 residues. Unmatched junction bases numbered 11, after V lost 2 bases and J lost 2 bases. CDR3 sequence reads: CASSFVRGTGRTYEQYF. CDR3 nucleotide sequence: TGCGCCAGCAGCTTTGTACGAGGGACAGGGAGAACCTACGAGCAGTACTTC.

The chain employs TRBV4-3 and TRBJ2-1; TRBD2 matches at 7 bases. The CDR3 consists of 17 residues. Germline V gene sequence: CDR1 LGHNA, CDR2 YSLEER. The V segment lost 0 bases and the J segment 0 bases; nucleotides outside the gene matches: 5. DNA for the CDR3: TGCGCCAGCAGCCAAGATGGTGGCGGGAGCTCCTACAATGAGCAGTTCTTC. Its translation is CASSQDGGGSSYNEQFF.

V and J are TRBV11-2 and TRBJ2-1, with 12 bases fitting TRBD2. The germline gives CDR1 SGHAT, CDR2 FQNNGV. The CDR3 totals 14 residues. The junction had 3 bases not matched to a gene; V was cut back by 6 bases and J by 6 bases. CDR3 in DNA: TGTGCCAGCAGAATGGGACTAGCGGGCAATGAGCAGTTCTTC. Encoded protein: CASRMGLAGNEQFF.

The chain carries TRBV28 and TRBJ2-7; 7 positions match TRBD2. This CDR3 spans 14 amino acids. V lost 3 bases, J lost 7 bases, and 9 bases stayed unmatched. The germline V gene has CDR1 MDHEN and CDR2 SYDVKM. Written as DNA, the CDR3 is TGTGCCAGCAGTTTGATTAGGCGGGAGAGTGAGCAGTACTTC. Encoded protein: CASSLIRRESEQYF.

This chain joins TRBV7-3 and TRBJ2-5, with a tentative D call TRBD2 (5 bases). The CDR3 length is 14 residues. The V end lost 3 bases, the J end lost 0 bases, and 8 bases lay between the germline ends. Germline V gene sequence: CDR1 SGHTA, CDR2 FQGTGA. The CDR3 loop reads CASSLAGHQETQYF. In nucleotides, the CDR3 is TGTGCCAGCAGCTTGGCGGGCCACCAAGAGACCCAGTACTTC.

In the case of this clone: Other DNA sequences of this sample code for an identical CDR3. This chain joins TRBV28 and TRBJ2-5; TRBD2 aligns across 7 bases. V lost 4 bases to trimming and J lost 2 bases; unmatched junction nucleotides: 1. Germline assignment: CDR1 MDHEN and CDR2 SYDVKM. The CDR3 length is 13 residues. The CDR3 loop reads CASSSGLQETQYF. Here the CDR3 DNA reads TGTGCCAGCAGTTCGGGACTACAAGAGACCCAGTACTTC.